The clone carrying this T cell receptor (beta chain) has just one count. The data were obtained in a study of CD8 T cells in Susac syndrome. Losses at the gene ends were 6 bases for V and 5 bases for J; bases not matched to a gene: 7. In germline, CDR1 is SQVTM, CDR2 ANQGSEA. The CDR3 has 13 amino acids. Reverse transcription of roughly 0.45 to 1 ug RNA was carried out with random hexamers. Across 54 Vbeta and 13 Jbeta, immunoSEQ multiplex PCR amplified TCR beta CDR3. Each CDR3 protein is one row after TCRdb ran MiXCR on the immunoSEQ multiplex PCR reads. The sample holds about 120,000 distinct CDR3 sequences; about 95% are singletons and the top ten take approximately 0.12%.

The V gene is TRBV29-1, the J gene TRBJ1-5; TRBD1 aligns across 7 bases. Sequencing was performed on CD4+ T cells from PBMCs. The TCR was taken from a human donor with multiple sclerosis. CDR3 loop: CSVSGGHDQPQHF. The CDR3, as DNA: TGCAGCGTGTCAGGGGGGCACGATCAGCCCCAGCATTTT.